The 32 T cell receptor beta chains presented below share a single source sample, sequenced in a study of blood T cell repertoires in COVID-19. TCRdb's copy holds only in-frame clones and misses some; the assay was immunoSEQ multiplex PCR. The sample holds 120,000 to 150,000 clones, more than 75% seen once. The source material was peripheral blood. The receptors here all came from a woman aged 40-49 years with acute or convalescent COVID-19.

The J gene is TRBJ1-6, the V gene TRBV7-2; D may be TRBD1 (6 bases). V lost 6 bases to trimming and J lost 10 bases, with 25 bases between them. The CDR3 sequence is 17 residues long. Germline lookup yields CDR1 SGHTA and CDR2 FQGNSA. Here the CDR3 reads CASSLVPGQGSGSPLHF. The CDR3, as DNA: TGTGCCAGCAGTTTGGTGCCGGGGCAGGGGAGTGGATCACCCCTCCACTTT.

There are a few counts of this clone. The V and J genes are TRBV30 and TRBJ2-7; 10 nucleotides agree with TRBD2. Germline CDR1 GTSNPN, CDR2 SVGIG (reference sequence). The V segment lost 3 bases and the J segment 6 bases; nucleotides outside the gene matches: 11. CDR3 length equals 15 residues. The CDR3 loop is CAWRGAGGPLREQYF. CDR3 nucleotides: TGTGCCTGGAGAGGAGCGGGAGGGCCCCTCCGCGAGCAGTACTTC.

This clone came up once. The CDR3 loop is CASSLAIGTGNYEQYF. CDR3 sequence (DNA): TGCGCCAGCAGCTTGGCCATTGGGACAGGGAACTACGAGCAGTACTTC. The genes are TRBV5-1 and TRBJ2-7; TRBD1 aligns across 9 bases. CDR1 is SGHRS, CDR2 YFSETQ, per germline. The CDR3 loop spans 16 amino acids. J lost 3 bases, V lost 0 bases, and 7 bases had no gene match.

This clone was observed once. The V and J genes are TRBV27 and TRBJ2-1; 10 bases line up with TRBD1. V lost 6 bases to trimming and J lost 6 bases; unmatched junction nucleotides: 11. This CDR3 has 16 residues. Germline V CDR1 and CDR2: MNHEY, SMNVEV (reference sequence). DNA of the CDR3: TGTGCCAGCAGGGGGAGGACAGGGGGGCCCCTCAATGAGCAGTTCTTC. It yields the protein CASRGRTGGPLNEQFF.

V gene TRBV7-9 combines with J gene TRBJ1-1, with 8 positions matching TRBD1. With 5 bases clipped from V and 5 bases from J, the junction kept 10 bases outside the gene matches. Germline V gene data show CDR1 as SEHNR and CDR2 as FQNEAQ (reference sequence). CDR3 length: 15 amino acids. CDR3 nucleotides: TGTGCCAGCAGCGACCAGGGACAGGTACTTACTGAAGCTTTCTTT. Residues: CASSDQGQVLTEAFF.

The V gene is TRBV4-3, the J gene TRBJ1-1, with unresolved D. CDR1 LGHNA and CDR2 YSLEER come from the germline V gene. The CDR3 consists of 14 residues. V lost 1 base and J lost 0, with 6 bases in between. CDR3 in DNA: TGCGCCAGCAGCCAAGGTTTAGTGAACACTGAAGCTTTCTTT. Translation gives CASSQGLVNTEAFF.

The chain employs TRBV2 and TRBJ2-1; TRBD2 aligns across 9 bases. With 7 bases clipped from V and 6 bases from J, the junction kept 7 bases outside the gene matches. This CDR3 comprises 14 residues. Germline CDR1 is SNHLY and CDR2 is FYNNEI. Here the CDR3 DNA reads TGTGCCAGCAAGCTAGCGGGACCTATCAATGAGCAGTTCTTC. Residues: CASKLAGPINEQFF.

The CDR3 region has the DNA TGTGCCAGCAGCCCCAGACTAGCTCAAGAGACCCAGTACTTC. As protein: CASSPRLAQETQYF. V is TRBV3-1 (or the pseudogene TRBV3-2) and J is TRBJ2-5, with 7 bases lining up with TRBD2. The germline V gene has CDR1 LGHDT and CDR2 YNNKEL (reference sequence). Germline trimming cut 4 bases from V and 2 bases from J; bases unmatched to any gene: 4. This CDR3 has 14 residues.

Remarks on this clone: Sequence at one end of the junction differs from germline and may be a read error. The chain combines TRBV19 with TRBJ2-2; 9 bases are shared with TRBD1. Per germline, CDR1 LNHDA and CDR2 SQIVND (reference sequence). The CDR3 spans 15 residues. CDR3 nucleotide sequence: TGTGCCAGTAGTAACCTACCGGACAGGGGTCGAAGCGCAGTTTTT. Its protein is CASSNLPDRGRSAVF.

V usage is TRBV5-6 and J usage is TRBJ1-2; 7 bases match TRBD1. Losses at the gene ends were 3 bases for V and 5 bases for J; bases not matched to a gene: 7. Germline V gene data show CDR1 as SGHDT and CDR2 as YYEEEE. This CDR3 region has 14 residues. The CDR3 sequence is CASSSQGSDYGYTF. As DNA, the CDR3 is TGTGCCAGCAGCTCACAGGGGTCGGATTATGGCTACACCTTC.

This clone is a singleton in its sample. The chain is built from TRBV11-2 and TRBJ2-7; D possibly corresponds to TRBD2 (7 bases). Germline V gives CDR1 SGHAT, CDR2 FQNNGV. Trimming removed 5 bases at V and 3 bases at J, with 14 bases between. This CDR3 is 14 amino acids long. The CDR3 nucleotides are TGTGCCAGCAGCGAGGGGGGGGGCATCTACGAGCAGTACTTC. Its protein is CASSEGGGIYEQYF.

This clone occurred once. This chain uses TRBV7-6 with TRBJ2-7; 12 nucleotides line up with TRBD2. V shed 5 bases, J shed 2 bases, and the junction held 7 bases outside the gene matches. The CDR3 consists of 16 residues. Germline V gene sequence: CDR1 SGHVS, CDR2 FNYEAQ. The CDR3: CASSPALAGGTYEQYF. The CDR3 region has the DNA TGTGCCAGCAGCCCTGCACTAGCGGGAGGAACCTACGAGCAGTACTTC.

The gene calls are TRBV11-2 and TRBJ1-1; a weak D match, TRBD1 (6 bases). Trimming removed 5 bases from V and 4 bases from J, with 17 bases in between. The V gene's germline CDR1 is SGHAT and CDR2 FQNNGV. This CDR3 has 15 residues. This CDR3 is CASSHPQGLGTEAFF. CDR3 coding DNA: TGTGCCAGCAGCCACCCTCAGGGGCTCGGCACTGAAGCTTTCTTT.

The chain employs TRBV6-5 and TRBJ1-2, with D tentatively TRBD1 (6 bases). CDR3 length: 14 residues. Per the germline V gene, CDR1 is MNHEY and CDR2 is SVGAGI. Trimming removed 5 bases at V and 5 bases at J, with 15 bases between. CDR3 region: CASSPWGGGYGYTF. The CDR3 DNA sequence: TGTGCCAGCAGTCCGTGGGGAGGGGGGTATGGCTACACCTTC.

This chain joins TRBV2 and TRBJ1-2, with D perhaps matching TRBD1 (5 bases). V gave up 2 bases and J gave up 6 bases, with 13 bases separating them. This CDR3 has 14 residues. Per germline, CDR1 SNHLY and CDR2 FYNNEI. In nucleotides, the CDR3 is TGTGCCAGCAGTGAACACTTGGCAGGGAATGGCTACACCTTC. Amino acids: CASSEHLAGNGYTF. Using reference TRBV2 and TRBJ1-2 for the parts outside the CDR3, the full variable domain is EPEVTQTPSHQVTQMGQEVILRCVPISNHLYFYWYRQILGQKVEFLVSFYNNEISEKSEIFDDQFSVERPDGSNFTLKIRSTKLEDSAMYFCASSEHLAGNGYTFGSGTRLTVV.

This chain connects TRBV12-3 or TRBV12-4 to TRBJ2-2, with D uncertain. V gave up 3 bases and J gave up 5 bases, with 7 bases separating them. This CDR3 comprises 13 residues. CDR3 in amino acids: CASSFRETGELFF. The CDR3 nucleotides are TGTGCCAGCAGTTTTCGAGAGACCGGGGAGCTGTTTTTT.

The rearrangement uses TRBV5-1 and TRBJ2-6; perhaps TRBD1 as D (5 bases). V lost 6 bases to trimming and J lost 2 bases, with 9 bases between them. The CDR3 sequence is 14 residues long. The V gene's germline CDR1 is SGHRS and CDR2 YFSETQ. CDR3 in amino acids: CASNQGPGANVLTF. The CDR3 DNA is TGCGCCAGCAACCAGGGTCCTGGGGCCAACGTCCTGACTTTC.

V gene TRBV7-9 combines with J gene TRBJ1-1; 7 bases are shared with TRBD1. Germline V CDR1 and CDR2: SEHNR, FQNEAQ (reference sequence). J was trimmed by 1 base and V by 5 bases; bases with no gene match: 7. The CDR3 extends over 15 amino acids. DNA of the CDR3: TGTGCCAGCAGCCTACGGCAGGGGGAGAACACTGAAGCTTTCTTT. Protein sequence: CASSLRQGENTEAFF.

This clone is a singleton in its sample. This chain connects TRBV9 to TRBJ2-3; D is possibly TRBD1 (6 bases). CDR1 and CDR2 (germline): SGDLS, YYNGEE. This CDR3 is built from 14 residues. Trimming took off 3 bases at V and 2 bases at J, with 10 bases between the two ends. The DNA for the CDR3 is TGTGCCAGCAGCGCAAGGGACAACACAGATACGCAGTATTTT. Translated, it gives CASSARDNTDTQYF.

The V gene is TRBV5-1, the J gene TRBJ1-1; 7 bases match TRBD1. This CDR3 comprises 15 residues. Germline V gives CDR1 SGHRS, CDR2 YFSETQ. Trimming at V came to 0 bases and at J to 1 base, leaving 3 bases not matched to a gene. The CDR3 sequence: CASSLAWTGNTEAFF. CDR3 coding DNA: TGCGCCAGCAGCTTGGCGTGGACAGGGAACACTGAAGCTTTCTTT.

The rearrangement links TRBV7-9 to TRBJ1-1; a possible D gene is TRBD1 (6 bases). The CDR3 spans 14 residues. Trimming cost V 7 bases and J 6 bases, with 18 bases left between them. The germline V gene encodes CDR1 SEHNR and CDR2 FQNEAQ (reference sequence). The CDR3 sequence is CASTLGGQGAEAFF. CDR3 bases: TGTGCCAGCACCCTCGGGGGGCAGGGTGCTGAAGCTTTCTTT.

The chain employs TRBV30 and TRBJ1-2, with D uncertain. V was shortened by 0 bases and J by 7 bases, with 12 bases between the two germline ends. The CDR3 is 13 amino acids. The germline V gene encodes CDR1 GTSNPN and CDR2 SVGIG (reference sequence). The CDR3 protein is CAWSVGSLGGYTF. In DNA, the CDR3 is TGTGCCTGGAGTGTCGGGAGTTTGGGTGGCTACACCTTC.

The rearrangement uses TRBV7-2 and TRBJ1-1, with D hard to call. V dropped 5 bases and J dropped 10 bases, with 17 bases sitting between them. CDR1 is SGHTA and CDR2 is FQGNSA in the germline V gene. The CDR3 has 13 residues. The DNA of the CDR3 is TGTGCCAGCAGCAAAAGCGGCGGGCCCCGAGCTTTCTTT. Translation: CASSKSGGPRAFF. Full variable domain (rest looked up from reference TRBV7-2 and TRBJ1-1): GAGVSQSPSNKVTEKGKDVELRCDPISGHTALYWYRQSLGQGLEFLIYFQGNSAPDKSGLPSDRFSAERTGGSVSTLTIQRTQQEDSAVYLCASSKSGGPRAFFGQGTRLTVV.

This chain links TRBV2 with TRBJ1-1, with D uncertain. Germline V lookup: CDR1 SNHLY, CDR2 FYNNEI. V lost 10 bases, J lost 5 bases, and 20 bases lay in between. There are 14 residues in the CDR3. The CDR3 DNA reads TGTGCCACCTCCTCCCTCGGGGTCAGGACTGAAGCTTTCTTT. It yields the protein CATSSLGVRTEAFF.

The chain couples TRBV12-5 to TRBJ1-1; no clear D gene. Deletions cut 4 bases from V and 6 bases from J, with 12 bases between. The CDR3 has 13 residues. The germline V gene encodes CDR1 LGHNT and CDR2 FRNRAP. The DNA of the CDR3 is TGTGCTAGTGGTTACGATTCATCGGCTGAAGCTTTCTTT. Amino acid sequence: CASGYDSSAEAFF.

This clone was recorded only once. CDR3 bases: TGCGCCAGCAGCGTCCGACAGGGACTGAACACTGAAGCTTTCTTT. Its protein product is CASSVRQGLNTEAFF. The chain carries TRBV5-1 and TRBJ1-1, with 7 positions matching TRBD1. The V segment lost 4 bases and the J segment 0 bases; nucleotides outside the gene matches: 6. Germline CDR1 SGHRS, CDR2 YFSETQ. The CDR3 covers 15 residues.

The chain employs TRBV28 and TRBJ1-2, with 9 bases fitting TRBD1. CDR3 length equals 15 residues. With V trimmed by 5 bases and J by 3 bases, 7 bases remained unmatched. Looked up from germline, CDR1 is MDHEN and CDR2 is SYDVKM. This CDR3 reads CASSRGRQGDYGYTF. DNA for the CDR3: TGTGCCAGCAGTCGAGGCAGACAGGGGGACTATGGCTACACCTTC.

The gene calls are TRBV30 and TRBJ2-7; tentatively, D is TRBD1 (5 bases). Germline CDR1 and CDR2: GTSNPN and SVGIG (reference sequence). Trimming stripped 8 bases from V and 4 bases from J, with 15 bases between. The CDR3 has 12 amino acids. CDR3 in DNA: TGTGCCCTGCTGCTCCCAGGGTACGAGCAGTACTTC. This gives the protein CALLLPGYEQYF.

The chain employs TRBV7-9 and TRBJ1-2; 7 bases agree with TRBD1. The CDR3 covers 16 residues. Germline V gene lookup returns CDR1 SEHNR and CDR2 FQNEAQ (reference sequence). V lost 5 bases and J lost 3; bases outside the gene matches: 12. The CDR3 sequence is CASSPTGSGLYYGYTF. Here the CDR3 DNA reads TGTGCCAGCAGCCCGACAGGGAGTGGTCTATACTATGGCTACACCTTC.

The chain joins TRBV3-1 (or the pseudogene TRBV3-2) to TRBJ2-5; the D gene is possibly TRBD2 (7 bases). In germline, CDR1 is LGHDT, CDR2 YNNKEL (reference sequence). Trimming took 4 bases from V and 6 from J, leaving 21 bases between them. This CDR3 contains 16 residues. The CDR3 loop is CASSLTGGGAIKTQYF. CDR3 nucleotide sequence: TGTGCCAGCAGCCTCACCGGAGGGGGGGCAATCAAGACCCAGTACTTC.

This clone was counted once. The V gene is TRBV4-3, the J gene TRBJ1-3; weak D call: TRBD1 (6 bases). The germline V gene encodes CDR1 LGHNA and CDR2 YSLEER. The V gene lost 0 bases and the J gene lost 0 bases, with 12 bases spanning the gap. This CDR3 spans 17 amino acids. CDR3 amino acids: CASSQERDNLSGNTIYF. DNA of the CDR3: TGCGCCAGCAGCCAAGAGAGGGACAACCTCTCTGGAAACACCATATATTTT.

This clone was seen a single time. This chain joins TRBV3-1 (or the pseudogene TRBV3-2) and TRBJ2-3; D may be TRBD2 (5 bases). Germline CDR1 is LGHDT and CDR2 is YNNKEL (reference sequence). V was trimmed by 4 bases and J by 4 bases, leaving 6 bases between them. This CDR3 spans 12 amino acids. Written as DNA, the CDR3 is TGTGCCAGCAGCCTTAGCGCAGATACGCAGTATTTT. It is translated as CASSLSADTQYF.